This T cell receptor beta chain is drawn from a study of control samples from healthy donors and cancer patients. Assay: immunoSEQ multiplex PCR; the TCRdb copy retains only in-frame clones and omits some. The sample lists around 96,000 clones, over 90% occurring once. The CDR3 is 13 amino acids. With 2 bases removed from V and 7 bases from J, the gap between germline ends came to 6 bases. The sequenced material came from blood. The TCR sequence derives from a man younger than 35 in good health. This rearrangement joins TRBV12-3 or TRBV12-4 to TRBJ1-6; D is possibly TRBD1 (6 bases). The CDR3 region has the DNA TGTGCCAGCAGTTTACAGGGGAATTCACCCCTCCACTTT. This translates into CASSLQGNSPLHF.